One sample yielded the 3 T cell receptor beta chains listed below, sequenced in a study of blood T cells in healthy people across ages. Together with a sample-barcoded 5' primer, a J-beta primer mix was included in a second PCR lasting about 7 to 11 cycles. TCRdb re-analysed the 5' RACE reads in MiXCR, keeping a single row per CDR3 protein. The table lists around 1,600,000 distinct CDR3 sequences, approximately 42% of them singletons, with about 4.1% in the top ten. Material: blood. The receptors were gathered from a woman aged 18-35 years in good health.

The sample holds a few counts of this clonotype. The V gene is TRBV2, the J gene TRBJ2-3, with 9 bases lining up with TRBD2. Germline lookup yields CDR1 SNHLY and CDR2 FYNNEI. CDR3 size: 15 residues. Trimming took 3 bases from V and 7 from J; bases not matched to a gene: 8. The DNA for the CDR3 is TGTGCCAGCAGTGAGGTAGCGGGAGTCCTCTATACGCAGTATTTT. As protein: CASSEVAGVLYTQYF.

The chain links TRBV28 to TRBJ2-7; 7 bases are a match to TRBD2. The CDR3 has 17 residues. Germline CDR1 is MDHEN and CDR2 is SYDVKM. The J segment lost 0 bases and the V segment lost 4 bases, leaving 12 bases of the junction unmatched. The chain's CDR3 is CASSSQRGLKTSYEQYF. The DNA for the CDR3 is TGTGCCAGCAGTTCCCAGCGGGGTCTCAAGACCTCCTACGAGCAGTACTTC.

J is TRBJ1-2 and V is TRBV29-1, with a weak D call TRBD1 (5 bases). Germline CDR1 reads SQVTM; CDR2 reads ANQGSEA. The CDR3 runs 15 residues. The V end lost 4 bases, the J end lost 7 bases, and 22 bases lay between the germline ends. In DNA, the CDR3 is TGCAGCGTTGCAACCGGGACGGACGTCTCGGGTGGCTACACCTTC. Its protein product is CSVATGTDVSGGYTF.